What follows are 13 T cell receptor beta chains derived from one specimen sequenced in a study of cytomegalovirus exposure and HLA in healthy donors. PCR used 60 Vbeta primers and 13 Jbeta primers. The repertoire was sequenced with immunoSEQ multiplex PCR; TCRdb's copy has only in-frame clones and lacks some. The data show about 120,000 clones, about four fifths seen once. The sequenced sample was PBMCs. Every receptor here comes from a woman younger than 35 in good health and CMV-seronegative.

This sequence joins TRBV5-6 and TRBJ1-5; no clear D. Trimming cost V 1 base and J 1 base, with 15 bases left between them. The CDR3 is 17 residues long. Germline CDR1 SGHDT, CDR2 YYEEEE. CDR3 bases: TGTGCCAGCAGCTTGTCTCTAGGGCCGGGGAGCAATCAGCCCCAGCATTTT. It yields the protein CASSLSLGPGSNQPQHF.

The rearrangement uses TRBV5-1 and TRBJ2-2; D may be TRBD1 (5 bases). This CDR3 region has 15 residues. Germline CDR1 is SGHRS and CDR2 is YFSETQ. The germline V and J ends were trimmed by 1 base and 2 bases, with 9 bases remaining between them. The CDR3 DNA reads as TGCGCCAGCAGCTTGAGTCAGGGAAACACCGGGGAGCTGTTTTTT. It is translated as CASSLSQGNTGELFF.

The rearrangement links TRBV25-1 to TRBJ1-1; D is unclear. Germline V gene data show CDR1 as MGHDK and CDR2 as SYGVNS. Trimming removed 8 bases from V and 7 bases from J, with 11 bases in between. This CDR3 spans 11 amino acids. The CDR3 spells CASYFGSEAFF. The CDR3, as DNA: TGTGCCAGCTATTTTGGTAGTGAAGCTTTCTTT.

Note on this clone: The CDR3 end shows no conserved phenylalanine or tryptophan, and so a read error is likely. This chain connects TRBV6-1 to TRBJ1-5; D is ambiguous. The CDR3 consists of 15 residues. CDR1 MNHNS and CDR2 SASEGT come from the germline V gene. The V and J ends lost 1 base and 0 bases respectively, with 7 bases between them. DNA for the CDR3: TGTGCCAGCAGTGAAGGGAGCTATAGCAATCAGCCCCAGCATGTT. Translated, it gives CASSEGSYSNQPQHV.

This chain links TRBV4-1 with TRBJ1-1; 8 nucleotides match TRBD1. The germline V gene has CDR1 MGHRA and CDR2 YSYEKL. The CDR3 contains 16 residues. Losses at the gene ends were 0 bases for V and 1 base for J; bases not matched to a gene: 4. The CDR3 DNA is TGCGCCAGCAGCCAAGAAGTAGGACAGGGGAACACTGAAGCTTTCTTT. Encoded protein: CASSQEVGQGNTEAFF.

This clone was detected only a few times. The rearrangement uses TRBV7-9 and TRBJ2-5; 10 bases agree with TRBD2. V shed 6 bases, J shed 5 bases, and the junction held 9 bases outside the gene matches. The V gene's germline CDR1 is SEHNR and CDR2 FQNEAQ (reference sequence). The CDR3 totals 15 residues. DNA of the CDR3: TGTGCCAGCAGAACCAGCGGGGGGGCCTTTGAGACCCAGTACTTC. It specifies CASRTSGGAFETQYF.

The DNA for the CDR3 is TGTGCCAGCAGTGAACGGGAGGTGAACAACTATGGCTACACCTTC. Translating gives CASSEREVNNYGYTF. The V call is TRBV6-1, the J call TRBJ1-2; unclear D gene. The CDR3 is 15 residues long. Trimming stripped 2 bases from V and 2 bases from J, with 12 bases between. The germline V gene has CDR1 MNHNS and CDR2 SASEGT.

This clone was counted only a few times. The CDR3 is CASSQDRGTAQHF. The CDR3 coding sequence is TGCGCCAGCAGCCAAGACAGGGGCACGGCCCAGCATTTT. The V gene is TRBV4-1, the J gene TRBJ1-5, with a possible D match to TRBD1 (6 bases). This CDR3 has 13 amino acids. V gave up 0 bases and J gave up 11 bases, with 11 bases separating them. Germline V gene sequence: CDR1 MGHRA, CDR2 YSYEKL.

The rearrangement joins TRBV7-6 to TRBJ1-1; 7 bases agree with TRBD1. This CDR3 is built from 14 residues. The V gene end was trimmed by 4 bases and the J gene end by 0 bases; junction bases not matched to a gene: 2. In germline, CDR1 is SGHVS, CDR2 FNYEAQ. Here the CDR3 reads CASSSGTVNTEAFF. CDR3 bases: TGTGCCAGCAGCTCCGGGACAGTGAACACTGAAGCTTTCTTT. Full variable domain (remainder filled in from reference TRBV7-6 and TRBJ1-1): GAGVSQSPRYKVTKRGQDVALRCDPISGHVSLYWYRQALGQGPEFLTYFNYEAQQDKSGLPNDRFSAERPEGSISTLTIQRTEQRDSAMYRCASSSGTVNTEAFFGQGTRLTVV.

This clone turned up a few times. V usage is TRBV6-5 and J usage is TRBJ2-7; D is possibly TRBD1 (7 bases). CDR3 length: 15 residues. Germline V CDR1 and CDR2: MNHEY, SVGAGI. Deletions cut 2 bases from V and 6 bases from J, with 17 bases between. The CDR3 region is CASSYGQDGRGEQYF. CDR3 DNA: TGTGCCAGCAGTTACGGACAGGACGGGCGGGGCGAGCAGTACTTC.

V and J are TRBV10-3 and TRBJ2-1; 7 nucleotides line up with TRBD1. Trimming cost V 6 bases and J 5 bases; bases outside gene matches: 10. CDR1 is ENHRY and CDR2 is SYGVKD in the germline V gene. This CDR3 spans 15 amino acids. The CDR3 loop is CAIRDRAVGDNEQFF. Here the CDR3 DNA reads TGTGCCATCAGAGACAGGGCAGTTGGGGACAATGAGCAGTTCTTC.

The V call is TRBV5-6, the J call TRBJ1-4; TRBD1 matches 7 bases. Per the germline V gene, CDR1 is SGHDT and CDR2 is YYEEEE. V lost 2 bases, J lost 6 bases, and 7 bases stayed unmatched. CDR3 length: 15 amino acids. CDR3 nucleotide sequence: TGTGCCAGCAGCTTCCGGGACAGACTATATGAAAAACTGTTTTTT. Translated: CASSFRDRLYEKLFF.

This clone was seen only once. The gene calls are TRBV19 and TRBJ1-5, with 8 positions matching TRBD1. CDR1 is LNHDA, CDR2 SQIVND, per germline (reference sequence). The CDR3 length is 16 residues. Unmatched junction bases numbered 8, after V lost 2 bases and J lost 5 bases. CDR3 sequence reads: CASSILRRRGHQPQHF. Written as DNA, the CDR3 is TGTGCCAGTAGTATATTACGACGCAGGGGGCATCAGCCCCAGCATTTT.